The sequence of this TCR beta chain was determined in a study of PD-1 blockade in classical Hodgkin lymphoma. The sample's time point: cycle 4 day 1 (C4D1), after around six weeks of nivolumab. After autologous stem cell transplantation all patients relapsed, and prior brentuximab vedotin exposure differed between cohorts. Unmatched junction bases numbered 8, after V lost 2 bases and J lost 3 bases. CDR1 and CDR2 (germline): LNHDA, SQIVND (reference sequence). The CDR3 runs 16 residues. Findings and limits, study-wide: Lower baseline TCR diversity was reported for newly diagnosed patients than for healthy donors.

Sequencing used immunoSEQ multiplex PCR; TCRdb keeps in-frame clones, though not all of them. The sample lists some 93,000 clones; more than 80% were seen once. A remark on this clone: The target antigen is unknown.

The gene calls are TRBV19 and TRBJ2-7; 9 bases map to TRBD1. The sequence derives from a human donor with classical Hodgkin lymphoma. The source material was peripheral blood mononuclear cells (PBMCs), sampled before the fourth cycle of nivolumab. CDR3 in amino acids: CASSIPRTGDHYEQYF. The CDR3 DNA is TGTGCCAGTAGTATACCACGGACAGGGGACCACTACGAGCAGTACTTC.